One sample yielded the 18 T cell receptor beta chains listed below, sequenced in a study of cytomegalovirus exposure and HLA in healthy donors. The PCR used 60 Vbeta and 13 Jbeta primers. Sequencing used immunoSEQ multiplex PCR; TCRdb keeps in-frame clones, though not all of them. Of some 200,000 clones in the sample, roughly 84% were seen once. What was sequenced was PBMCs. The receptors stem from a girl in the first two years of life in good health and CMV-seronegative.

This rearrangement joins TRBV27 to TRBJ2-7, with a tentative D call TRBD2 (6 bases). The germline V and J ends were trimmed by 5 bases and 4 bases, with 15 bases remaining between them. Germline V gene sequence: CDR1 MNHEY, CDR2 SMNVEV (reference sequence). CDR3 length: 14 amino acids. The CDR3 nucleotides are TGTGCCAGCAGTATCTTAGGGAGGATTTACGAGCAGTACTTC. Translation gives CASSILGRIYEQYF.

This clone was counted between two and nine times. The chain joins TRBV25-1 to TRBJ1-5; D is undetermined. V was trimmed by 3 bases and J by 5 bases, leaving 11 bases between them. CDR3 size: 14 residues. The V gene's germline CDR1 is MGHDK and CDR2 SYGVNS. CDR3: CASSDSGPYQPQHF. As DNA, the CDR3 is TGTGCCAGCAGTGACTCAGGTCCTTATCAGCCCCAGCATTTT.

The chain couples TRBV4-1 to TRBJ1-3; tentative D call: TRBD1 (6 bases). The germline gives CDR1 MGHRA, CDR2 YSYEKL. The CDR3 contains 17 residues. The ends were cut back, 1 base at V and 4 bases at J, with 17 bases in the middle. The CDR3 coding sequence is TGCGCCAGCAGCCAAGCATGGTCAGGGGTGGAAGGAAACACCATATATTTT. Its protein product is CASSQAWSGVEGNTIYF.

CDR3 sequence: CSVATSGGSYEQYF. CDR3 sequence (DNA): TGCAGCGTAGCAACTAGCGGGGGGTCCTACGAGCAGTACTTC. The gene calls are TRBV29-1 and TRBJ2-7; the match to TRBD2 covers 12 bases. CDR1 and CDR2 from the germline V gene are SQVTM and ANQGSEA. The CDR3 runs 14 residues. V lost 6 bases and J lost 1; bases outside the gene matches: 4.

This sequence joins TRBV29-1 and TRBJ2-7; 11 bases align to TRBD2. Germline V CDR1 and CDR2: SQVTM, ANQGSEA. The CDR3 loop spans 13 amino acids. With V trimmed by 6 bases and J by 3 bases, 4 bases remained unmatched. CDR3 protein: CSVSSGRNYEQYF. CDR3 nucleotide sequence: TGCAGCGTGTCTAGCGGGAGGAACTACGAGCAGTACTTC.

The V call is TRBV10-2, the J call TRBJ2-2; D not certain. CDR1 and CDR2 from the germline V gene are WSHSY and SAAADI. The V end lost 2 bases, the J end lost 6 bases, and 7 bases lay between the germline ends. There are 13 residues in the CDR3. DNA of the CDR3: TGCGCCAGCAGTGAGATTCTATCCGGGGAGCTGTTTTTT. Amino acids: CASSEILSGELFF.

The chain employs TRBV27 and TRBJ1-4, with 7 bases lining up with TRBD1. Germline CDR1 MNHEY, CDR2 SMNVEV (reference sequence). The ends lost 5 bases at V and 6 bases at J; junction bases unmatched: 9. This CDR3 spans 15 amino acids. The CDR3 nucleotides are TGTGCCAGCAGTCCAGGGGGGAGAAGTGATGAAAAACTGTTTTTT. This codes for CASSPGGRSDEKLFF.

V gene TRBV19 combines with J gene TRBJ2-3; D might be TRBD1 (6 bases). Per germline, CDR1 LNHDA and CDR2 SQIVND (reference sequence). V was clipped by 9 bases and J by 5 bases, with 15 bases between them. This CDR3 has 13 residues. The DNA for the CDR3 is TGTGCCAGCTCAAACAGGGCCGGAGATACGCAGTATTTT. The encoded protein is CASSNRAGDTQYF.

This clone was seen only a few times. This rearrangement joins TRBV5-5 to TRBJ2-5; no clear D. The CDR3 contains 14 residues. Germline V gene data show CDR1 as SGHKS and CDR2 as YYEKEE (reference sequence). V was pared by 2 bases and J by 2 bases, with 10 bases between. The chain's CDR3 is CASSFVTEQETQYF. In nucleotides, the CDR3 is TGTGCCAGCAGCTTCGTTACAGAACAAGAGACCCAGTACTTC.

The V gene is TRBV5-1, the J gene TRBJ1-6; no clear D gene. The CDR3 contains 15 residues. CDR1 is SGHRS and CDR2 is YFSETQ in the germline V gene. Trimming stripped 3 bases from V and 5 bases from J, with 12 bases between. The CDR3 coding sequence is TGCGCCAGCAGCTCTCAATTGAGGGATAATTCACCCCTCCACTTT. Amino acids: CASSSQLRDNSPLHF.

The CDR3 loop is CASRQQGMGVNSPLHF. CDR3 nucleotide sequence: TGTGCCAGCAGGCAACAGGGTATGGGTGTGAATTCACCCCTCCACTTT. This chain joins TRBV5-4 and TRBJ1-6; D is perhaps TRBD1 (6 bases). This CDR3 has 16 amino acids. Trimming left V 5 bases short and J 7 bases short, with 19 bases between. The germline gives CDR1 SGHNT, CDR2 YYREEE (reference sequence).

The J gene is TRBJ2-7, the V gene TRBV7-8; D possibly corresponds to TRBD1 (6 bases). Deletions cut 3 bases from V and 3 bases from J, with 9 bases between. This CDR3 comprises 13 residues. Germline assignment: CDR1 SGHVS and CDR2 FQNEAQ. The CDR3 bases are TGTGCCAGCAGCTTGGGGACAAACTACGAGCAGTACTTC. The encoded protein is CASSLGTNYEQYF.

V usage is TRBV11-2 and J usage is TRBJ1-5; D gene ambiguous. The CDR3 runs to 13 residues. Germline assignment: CDR1 SGHAT and CDR2 FQNNGV. V dropped 5 bases and J dropped 3 bases, with 8 bases sitting between them. The CDR3 sequence is CASSTRLNQPQHF. The CDR3, as DNA: TGTGCCAGCAGCACCCGACTCAATCAGCCCCAGCATTTT.

The V call is TRBV7-9, the J call TRBJ2-7, with 7 bases that match TRBD2. V lost 5 bases, J lost 1 base, and 11 bases stayed unmatched. The V gene's germline CDR1 is SEHNR and CDR2 FQNEAQ (reference sequence). The length of the CDR3 is 16 residues. The CDR3 nucleotides are TGTGCCAGCAGCCACCAAGCCGGGGGGACTTCCTACGAGCAGTACTTC. Amino acid sequence: CASSHQAGGTSYEQYF.

The CDR3 DNA sequence: TGTGCCTGGAGTGGACTAGCGGGGGCTTTATACAATGAGCAGTTCTTC. It encodes CAWSGLAGALYNEQFF. J is TRBJ2-1 and V is TRBV30; TRBD2 matches 12 bases. Germline loops: CDR1 GTSNPN, CDR2 SVGIG (reference sequence). V lost 1 base, J lost 4 bases, and 5 bases stayed unmatched. The CDR3 spans 16 residues.

The V gene is TRBV5-1, the J gene TRBJ2-1, with 7 bases identical to TRBD2. Germline CDR1 is SGHRS and CDR2 is YFSETQ. The CDR3 extends over 15 amino acids. With V trimmed by 4 bases and J by 6 bases, 10 bases remained unmatched. DNA of the CDR3: TGCGCCAGCAGCCCCTTCCCCACTAGCGCCAATGAGCAGTTCTTC. Amino acid sequence: CASSPFPTSANEQFF.

The chain carries TRBV19 and TRBJ2-3; the D is unclear. The V end lost 5 bases, the J end lost 2 bases, and 8 bases lay between the germline ends. The CDR3 totals 13 residues. The germline V gene has CDR1 LNHDA and CDR2 SQIVND (reference sequence). In DNA form, the CDR3 reads TGTGCCAGTAGTCCCCGACTCACAGATACGCAGTATTTT. This codes for CASSPRLTDTQYF.

This sequence joins TRBV9 and TRBJ1-3; 8 bases map to TRBD1. This CDR3 contains 14 residues. Germline loops: CDR1 SGDLS, CDR2 YYNGEE. J gave up 3 bases and V 4 bases, and 3 bases lay outside the gene matches. CDR3 nucleotide sequence: TGTGCCAGCAGCCTGGACAGGGTTGGAAACACCATATATTTT. It yields the protein CASSLDRVGNTIYF.